This T cell receptor beta chain came from a study of long-term antiretroviral therapy in people with HIV. Study-wide background: The 2015 recommendation for immediate ART came about a decade after the earliest samples. Study observations and caveats: The data indicate that diversity increased after ART but remained below transplant donor controls.

The CDR3 contains 15 residues. J was trimmed by 4 bases and V by 3 bases; bases with no gene match: 2. Germline CDR1 reads SGHVS; CDR2 reads FQNEAQ. Version v3.0 of the immunoSEQ assay ran at survey level. Per sample, sequencing targeted about 40,000-50,000 T-cell genomes. Data came from immunoSEQ multiplex PCR; TCRdb stores just in-frame clones and leaves some out. Of 32,000 or so clones listed, over 75% were seen once; the top ten hold roughly 4%. For this clone: Its matching antigen is unknown.

The specimen comprised unsorted PBMCs, sampled around 3.3 years after starting antiretroviral therapy. The rearrangement links TRBV7-8 to TRBJ2-1; 11 nucleotides agree with TRBD2. The sequence was collected from a man aged 18 to 30 with HIV. The CDR3 sequence: CASSFSGRGYNEQFF. Written as DNA, the CDR3 is TGTGCCAGCAGCTTTAGCGGGAGGGGGTACAATGAGCAGTTCTTC.